This entry is about one T cell receptor beta chain. Its antigen remains unknown. Because it lacks the conserved phenylalanine or tryptophan at the end, this CDR3 is likely a read error. Because the CDR3's place on the DNA is in doubt, the DNA is left out and the CDR3 is given as listed by TCRdb. This sample's RNA came from whole unsorted tissue. Donors were chemotherapy-naive, newly diagnosed lung cancer surgical patients in China, August–November 2014. The data were obtained in a study of tumor and adjacent non-tumor tissue in lung cancer. In the study overall: Samples averaged around 4 million productive TCRbeta reads each.

The library came from three nested PCR rounds adapted from ARM-PCR protocols. TCRdb itself ran the multiplex PCR reads through MiXCR, one entry per CDR3 protein. The sample carries fewer than 120,000 distinct CDR3 sequences, about 80% recorded once. Germline CDR1 is MGHRA and CDR2 is YSYEKL. Inclusive of both ends, the CDR3 amounts to 14 amino acids. Study outcomes and limitations: Tumor tissue had significantly higher TCR diversity than normal lung. Patients with more diverse tumor TCRs had worse survival.

The chain combines TRBV4-1 with TRBJ2-5. Sample: lung tumor tissue. The sequence came from a man between 65 and 85 years old with non-small cell lung cancer. Here the CDR3 reads CASSQQWGQVTQYS.